Shown below are 4 T cell receptor beta chains from a single sample sequenced in a study of T cells in Graves' hyperthyroidism and ophthalmopathy (dated by TCRdb to the late 2010s). The library was obtained by multiplex PCR. For sequencing, an Illumina HiSeq 2000 was employed. The TCR beta CDR3 regions were amplified from RNA transcripts. The first round of RT-PCR for the TCR CDR3 was performed with the HTBI primer set and the Qiagen OneStep RT-PCR kit. TCRdb applied fastp at Q25 and MiXCR to the public reads, then kept only in-frame beta chains. Identical CDR3 proteins give one entry, which carries the most common genes and DNA. For this sample the table gives hundreds of thousands of distinct CDR3 sequences, of which 17% were detected only once. Around 17% of the sample belongs to the ten largest clones. Source material: blood. These receptors were obtained from a woman aged 18-35 years with Graves' ophthalmopathy.

This chain connects TRBV29-1 to TRBJ1-5; 9 positions agree with TRBD1. CDR3 length: 13 amino acids. The trim removed 5 bases at V and 6 bases at J, leaving 5 bases unmatched. From germline, CDR1 is SQVTM and CDR2 ANQGSEA. CDR3 amino acids: CSVSDRGGQPQHF. The CDR3 coding sequence is TGCAGCGTTTCGGACAGGGGAGGTCAGCCCCAGCATTTT. Using reference TRBV29-1 and TRBJ1-5 for the parts outside the CDR3, the full variable domain is SAVISQKPSRDICQRGTSLTIQCQVDSQVTMMFWYRQQPGQSLTLIATANQGSEATYESGFVIDKFPISRPNLTFSTLTVSNMSPEDSSIYLCSVSDRGGQPQHFGDGTRLSIL.

As to this clonotype: At one end, the junction sequence differs from germline, possibly due to a read error. The gene calls are TRBV5-1 and TRBJ1-6; 7 bases are a match to TRBD1. CDR3 length: 15 amino acids. Germline CDR1 is SGHRS and CDR2 is YFSETQ. CDR3 coding DNA: TGTGCCAGCAGGGGTGAGGGGGCCCACGATTCACCCCTCCACTTT. Encoded protein: CASRGEGAHDSPLHF.

This clonotype has at least ten counts. The chain couples TRBV20-1 to TRBJ1-2, with D maybe TRBD1 (6 bases). This CDR3 region has 13 residues. The germline V gene has CDR1 DFQATT and CDR2 SNEGSKA (reference sequence). The V and J ends lost 0 bases and 8 bases respectively, with 13 bases between them. CDR3 protein: CSARDEDGGGYTF. CDR3 bases: TGCAGTGCTAGAGATGAAGACGGGGGCGGCTACACCTTC.

This clonotype appeared many times. V gene TRBV12-3 or TRBV12-4 combines with J gene TRBJ2-6; D ambiguous. The CDR3 consists of 16 residues. V was shortened by 0 bases and J by 5 bases, with 11 bases between the two germline ends. This chain's CDR3 is CASSLALLGRANVLTF. In nucleotides, the CDR3 is TGTGCCAGCAGTTTAGCGCTTCTAGGGAGGGCCAACGTCCTGACTTTC.